A selection of T cell receptor beta chains follows, all from one sample in a study of T cell repertoires in cytomegalovirus infection. TCRdb fed the reads into MiXCR, producing one record per CDR3 protein. The table lists approximately 550,000 distinct CDR3 sequences, 15% to 20% of them singletons. Input material: CD8+ T cells from PBMCs. The source of these receptors is a human donor in good health (CMV status not recorded). Some clones in this sample may be carry-over from other donors' samples. The CDR3 runs from the conserved cysteine through the conserved F or W. A D gene is named only where the DNA matches it firmly. Expanded clones are given a class, and other clones once, few, many or no size at all.

>TRBV7-9|few|TRBJ2-5|-
TGTGCCAGCAGCCATGCACGGGGTGAGACCCAGTACTTC
CASSHARGETQYF
>TRBV19|-|TRBJ1-5|-
TGTGCCAGTATGGGGTCCCACAGAAATCAGCCCCAGCATTTT
CASMGSHRNQPQHF
>TRBV5-4|many|TRBJ2-2|-
TGTGCCAGCAGCTTGTTTAACACCGGGGAGCTGTTTTTT
CASSLFNTGELFF
>TRBV7-6|-|TRBJ2-1|-
TGTGCCAGCACCCAACTGTTGGGGCCGTCTCATGAGAAGTTCTTC
CASTQLLGPSHEKFF
>TRBV7-3|many|TRBJ2-1|-
TGTGCCAGCTCTTTGAGGAAGTTCTTC
CASSLRKFF
>TRBV6-4|-|TRBJ2-1|TRBD2
TGTGCCAGCAGTGACTCGGAGACTAGCGGGACTACTGAGCAGTTCTTC
CASSDSETSGTTEQFF
>TRBV28|few|TRBJ2-7|-
TGTGCCAGCAGGCCAGGGGGGGGTCACTACGAGCAGTACTTC
CASRPGGGHYEQYF
>TRBV29-1|once|TRBJ1-1|-
TGCAGCGTTGAACTGATCAACACTGAAGCTTTCTTT
CSVELINTEAFF
>TRBV30|-|TRBJ2-3|TRBD1
TGTGCCTGGAGTGGGGACAGACCAGATACGCAGTATTTT
CAWSGDRPDTQYF
>TRBV7-2|many|TRBJ2-3|-
TGTGCCAGCAGCCAGACTAGGGTGTGGTCGGATACGCAGTATTTT
CASSQTRVWSDTQYF
>TRBV29-1|-|TRBJ1-5|-
TGCAGCGTTTCGAAGACAGGAGACTACAATCAGCCCCAGCATTTT
CSVSKTGDYNQPQHF
>TRBV5-1|many|TRBJ2-6|TRBD1
TGCGCCAGCAGCTTGGTTGTACAGGGGGCCGCTGGGGCCAACGTCCTGACTTTC
CASSLVVQGAAGANVLTF
>TRBV5-6|-|TRBJ2-7|-
TGTGCCAGCAGCTTGACGGGCTCCAACGAGCAGTACTTC
CASSLTGSNEQYF
>TRBV7-3|many|TRBJ1-2|-
TGTGCCAGCAGCTTAAATCCGGGCCCAAAGCCGGGTGGCTACACCTTC
CASSLNPGPKPGGYTF
>TRBV27|many|TRBJ1-2|-
TGTGCCAGCGCAATTAGCGCGTCGGCGGCGGACACCTTC
CASAISASAADTF
>TRBV12-3/TRBV12-4|many|TRBJ1-4|TRBD1
TGTGCCAGCAGCCCCGAGGGACAGGAGAGTGGAGTAACTAATGAAAAACTGTTTTTT
CASSPEGQESGVTNEKLFF
>TRBV5-5|few|TRBJ1-5|-
TGTGCCAGCAGCTTGGCGTCTGGGGTGGGCAATCAGCCCCAGCATTTT
CASSLASGVGNQPQHF
>TRBV28|many|TRBJ2-7|-
TGTGCCAGCAGTTCCCCAGGGGAGGAGCAGTACTTC
CASSSPGEEQYF
>TRBV24-1|few|TRBJ1-5|-
TGTGCCACCAGTCGGGGGGGCAATCAGCCCCAGCATTTT
CATSRGGNQPQHF
>TRBV6-2/TRBV6-3|-|TRBJ1-2|-
TGTGCCAGCAGTTACTCCCCGGGGGGAGGAGACTATGGCTACACCTTC
CASSYSPGGGDYGYTF
>TRBV11-2|many|TRBJ2-7|-
TGTGCCAGCAGCTTAGATCTGGGCAGTCCTTTATACGAGCAGTACTTC
CASSLDLGSPLYEQYF
>TRBV10-2|few|TRBJ1-1|TRBD1
TGCGCCAGCAGTGAGAAGGGGGCGACTGAAGCTTTCTTT
CASSEKGATEAFF
>TRBV20-1|-|TRBJ1-2|-
TGCAGTGCTAGAGATGAGAAGGAGAAGGGTTCCAACTATGGCTACACCTTC
CSARDEKEKGSNYGYTF
>TRBV19|-|TRBJ2-1|-
TGTGCCAGTAATATGGACAACTCGTTCCCCTACAATGAGCAGTTCTTC
CASNMDNSFPYNEQFF
>TRBV20-1|many|TRBJ1-2|TRBD1
TGCAGTGCTAGAGATCGAGGGGTCCCCACGGACAGGCCCAAACGACAAGGCTACACCTTC
CSARDRGVPTDRPKRQGYTF
>TRBV9|few|TRBJ2-6|TRBD1
TGTGCCAGCAGCGTAAGCCGGGACAGGGAAAGGTCTGGGGCCAACGTCCTGACTTTC
CASSVSRDRERSGANVLTF
>TRBV7-9|many|TRBJ2-2|TRBD1
TGTGCCAGCAGCGACGACAGGGGGCGGGCCGGGGAGCTGTTTTTT
CASSDDRGRAGELFF
>TRBV6-5|many|TRBJ2-1|TRBD2
TGTGCCAGCAGTTACTCGAAAGGCGCGGGAGGGCTCCCGAATTACTTC
CASSYSKGAGGLPNYF
>TRBV15|few|TRBJ1-5|TRBD1
TGTGCCACCAGCAGAGATCGGGACAGGGACCAGCCCCAGCATTTT
CATSRDRDRDQPQHF
>TRBV11-2|many|TRBJ2-1|-
TGTGCCAGCAGCTTACTCTGGCGGGGAACCGATGAGCAGTTCTTC
CASSLLWRGTDEQFF
>TRBV6-5|-|TRBJ1-1|-
TGTGCCAGCAACATCGGGACGGGCATGAACACTGAAGCTTTCTTT
CASNIGTGMNTEAFF
>TRBV10-3|many|TRBJ2-2|TRBD2
TGTGCCCTAAGACTAGCGGTGAACGGGGAGCTGTTTTTT
CALRLAVNGELFF
>TRBV27|-|TRBJ1-5|-
TGTGCCAGCAGTTCTACCGGGACGGTATATCAGCCCCAGCATTTT
CASSSTGTVYQPQHF
>TRBV14|-|TRBJ2-7|-
TGTGCCAGCAGCCAAGCAAGGGTTGGACTCCACGAGCAGTACTTC
CASSQARVGLHEQYF